A single sample gave rise to the 21 T cell receptor beta chains below, sequenced in a study of blood T cell repertoires in COVID-19. The method was immunoSEQ multiplex PCR; TCRdb's version includes in-frame clones alone and lacks a portion of them. Seen here are 60,000 to 85,000 clones, roughly 81% observed once, and the top ten hold roughly 11%. The sample consisted of peripheral blood. Source of these receptors: a man aged 55 to 69 with COVID-19, enrolled during active disease.

The chain uses TRBV7-2 and TRBJ2-3; 14 nucleotides match TRBD2. CDR1 is SGHTA and CDR2 is FQGNSA in the germline V gene. This CDR3 has 16 residues. The ends lost 4 bases at V and 1 base at J; junction bases unmatched: 1. This CDR3 reads CASSSGLAGGTDTQYF. Written as DNA, the CDR3 is TGTGCCAGCAGCTCGGGACTAGCGGGAGGCACAGATACGCAGTATTTT. The complete variable domain, with remaining parts taken from reference TRBV7-2 and TRBJ2-3, reads GAGVSQSPSNKVTEKGKDVELRCDPISGHTALYWYRQSLGQGLEFLIYFQGNSAPDKSGLPSDRFSAERTGGSVSTLTIQRTQQEDSAVYLCASSSGLAGGTDTQYFGPGTRLTVL.

CDR3 sequence (DNA): TGTGCCAGCAGTTACATCCAGCGGGATATCCGAGCAACAGATACGCAGTATTTT. Translated: CASSYIQRDIRATDTQYF. The chain has TRBV6-2 or TRBV6-3 and TRBJ2-3, with 7 bases matching TRBD2. J gave up 3 bases and V 2 bases, and 14 bases lay outside the gene matches. The CDR3 length is 18 residues. Germline V gene lookup returns CDR1 MNHEY and CDR2 SVGEGT.

V gene TRBV24-1 combines with J gene TRBJ2-2, with TRBD2 matching over 12 bases. Losses at the gene ends were 5 bases for V and 2 bases for J; bases not matched to a gene: 5. Germline V CDR1 and CDR2: KGHDR, SFDVKD. CDR3 size: 17 residues. The CDR3 loop reads CATSGRLAGANTGELFF. The CDR3 bases are TGTGCCACCAGTGGCCGACTAGCGGGGGCTAACACCGGGGAGCTGTTTTTT.

This clone appeared a few times. V is TRBV7-2 and J is TRBJ2-5, with 14 bases lining up with TRBD2. The CDR3 is made up of 16 amino acids. Looked up from germline, CDR1 is SGHTA and CDR2 is FQGNSA. Losses at the gene ends were 4 bases for V and 4 bases for J; bases not matched to a gene: 5. Here the CDR3 reads CASSYLTSGGAETQYF. The CDR3 DNA reads TGTGCCAGCAGCTACCTGACTAGCGGGGGGGCAGAGACCCAGTACTTC.

The chain is built from TRBV5-1 and TRBJ2-1; D may be TRBD2 (5 bases). This CDR3 region has 11 residues. Looked up from germline, CDR1 is SGHRS and CDR2 is YFSETQ. The ends were cut back, 7 bases at V and 9 bases at J, with 11 bases in the middle. CDR3 DNA sequence: TGCGCCAGCGCCGAGCGGTTTGAGCAGTTCTTC. Encoded protein: CASAERFEQFF.

The J gene is TRBJ1-5, the V gene TRBV28; D ambiguous. Germline CDR1 reads MDHEN; CDR2 reads SYDVKM. The V end lost 6 bases, the J end lost 7 bases, and 7 bases lay between the germline ends. The CDR3 has 11 residues. CDR3 amino acids: CASRGSQPQHF. In DNA, the CDR3 is TGTGCCAGCAGGGGGAGCCAGCCCCAGCATTTT.

This clone was seen only a few times. The rearrangement uses TRBV9 and TRBJ2-3; 8 bases agree with TRBD2. The CDR3 sequence is 14 residues long. The germline CDR1 and CDR2 sequences are SGDLS and YYNGEE. Germline trimming cut 5 bases from V and 2 bases from J; bases unmatched to any gene: 4. CDR3 sequence reads: CASSSGTYTDTQYF. In nucleotides, the CDR3 is TGTGCCAGCAGTAGCGGGACTTACACAGATACGCAGTATTTT.

The table lists this clone with a count of one. The chain links TRBV6-5 to TRBJ2-7; D possibly corresponds to TRBD1 (5 bases). Germline CDR1 MNHEY, CDR2 SVGAGI. This CDR3 contains 12 residues. Trimming removed 8 bases at V and 3 bases at J, with 11 bases between. The CDR3 DNA follows: TGTGCCAGCCTGGACACCCTCTACGAGCAGTACTTC. The encoded protein is CASLDTLYEQYF.

The chain is built from TRBV5-1 and TRBJ1-5, with TRBD1 matching 7 bases. Trimming removed 0 bases from V and 5 bases from J; junction bases left unmatched: 2. Germline CDR1 and CDR2: SGHRS and YFSETQ. CDR3 length: 14 residues. The CDR3 sequence: CASSLGQGDQPQHF. CDR3 coding DNA: TGCGCCAGCAGCTTGGGACAGGGCGATCAGCCCCAGCATTTT.

The V call is TRBV5-1, the J call TRBJ1-4, with D hard to call. CDR3 size: 14 residues. The V gene lost 4 bases and the J gene lost 4 bases, with 11 bases spanning the gap. Germline V gene lookup returns CDR1 SGHRS and CDR2 YFSETQ. The CDR3 is CASSPRTGNEKLFF. CDR3 in DNA: TGCGCCAGCAGCCCCCGCACCGGTAATGAAAAACTGTTTTTT.

CDR3 sequence (DNA): TGTGCCAGCAGCTTACGGGGGGGCTCTGGAAACACCATATATTTT. Encoded protein: CASSLRGGSGNTIYF. This rearrangement joins TRBV7-9 to TRBJ1-3, with D possibly matching TRBD1 (5 bases). Per the germline V gene, CDR1 is SEHNR and CDR2 is FQNEAQ (reference sequence). Trimming took 2 bases from V and 0 from J, leaving 8 bases between them. The CDR3 has 15 residues.

This chain links TRBV4-1 with TRBJ2-1, with 8 positions matching TRBD1. V shed 1 base, J shed 5 bases, and the junction held 7 bases outside the gene matches. Germline V lookup: CDR1 MGHRA, CDR2 YSYEKL. The CDR3 sequence is 16 residues long. CDR3 loop: CASSQVQGAANNEQFF. The CDR3 DNA sequence: TGCGCCAGCAGCCAAGTCCAGGGGGCAGCTAACAATGAGCAGTTCTTC.

This chain connects TRBV5-6 to TRBJ2-5, with TRBD2 matching 14 bases. J lost 4 bases, V lost 3 bases, and 5 bases had no gene match. Looked up from germline, CDR1 is SGHDT and CDR2 is YYEEEE. The CDR3 is made up of 16 amino acids. This CDR3 is CASSSGTSGRRETQYF. The CDR3 bases are TGTGCCAGCAGCTCCGGGACTAGCGGGAGACGAGAGACCCAGTACTTC.

This chain joins TRBV7-9 and TRBJ2-1; a weak D match, TRBD2 (5 bases). CDR1 is SEHNR and CDR2 is FQNEAQ in the germline V gene (reference sequence). This CDR3 region has 12 residues. Trimming stripped 0 bases from V and 16 bases from J, with 13 bases between. The CDR3 sequence: CASSLAEGRGFF. For the CDR3, the DNA is TGTGCCAGCAGCTTAGCTGAGGGAAGAGGTTTCTTC.

The genes are TRBV2 and TRBJ1-2; 7 bases fit TRBD1. Germline lookup yields CDR1 SNHLY and CDR2 FYNNEI. The CDR3 has 13 residues. V lost 8 bases, J lost 6 bases, and 9 bases stayed unmatched. CDR3 coding DNA: TGTGCCAGCGGCTATACAGGGGATGATGGCTACACCTTC. Translated: CASGYTGDDGYTF.

The chain couples TRBV28 to TRBJ2-5; unclear D gene. CDR3 length equals 12 residues. V dropped 6 bases and J dropped 7 bases, with 12 bases sitting between them. Germline V gene sequence: CDR1 MDHEN, CDR2 SYDVKM. The DNA for the CDR3 is TGTGCCAGCAGACTCACTACCGGGACCCAGTACTTC. Protein: CASRLTTGTQYF.

This chain uses TRBV7-7 with TRBJ1-5; possible D gene TRBD1, 6 bases. This CDR3 has 17 residues. Trimming cost V 5 bases and J 8 bases, with 25 bases left between them. Germline V gives CDR1 SSHAT, CDR2 FNYEAQ (reference sequence). CDR3 residues: CASSETSGHFLTEPQHF. The CDR3 DNA sequence: TGTGCCAGCAGCGAAACCTCGGGACACTTCCTCACGGAGCCCCAGCATTTT.

Written as DNA, the CDR3 is TGTGCCAGCAGCCTGGACAGGGGGCGCGGGTCCTACAATGAGCAGTTCTTC. This translates into CASSLDRGRGSYNEQFF. This rearrangement joins TRBV7-3 to TRBJ2-1, with 11 bases that match TRBD1. Trimming removed 5 bases from V and 1 base from J; junction bases left unmatched: 7. The CDR3 runs 17 residues. Germline values: CDR1 SGHTA, CDR2 FQGTGA.

The chain combines TRBV29-1 with TRBJ1-2, with D possibly being TRBD1 (6 bases). V dropped 2 bases and J dropped 5 bases, with 12 bases sitting between them. From germline, CDR1 is SQVTM and CDR2 ANQGSEA. The CDR3 is made up of 13 amino acids. The CDR3 DNA reads as TGCAGCGTTGAAAACAGGGACAATTATGGCTACACCTTC. Its protein product is CSVENRDNYGYTF.

The rearrangement joins TRBV2 to TRBJ1-2; no firm D call. V dropped 7 bases and J dropped 6 bases, with 9 bases sitting between them. The CDR3 is made up of 11 amino acids. Germline CDR1 reads SNHLY; CDR2 reads FYNNEI. CDR3 DNA: TGTGCCAGCATGTATAGCGATGGCTACACCTTC. Protein product: CASMYSDGYTF.

In the case of this clone: Mismatch with germline at one junction end may stem from a read error. The CDR3 DNA reads as TGTGTCAGCAGTCCCCCGACGGGCCGGGGGGAGCAGTACTTC. Translating gives CVSSPPTGRGEQYF. This chain links TRBV6-5 with TRBJ2-7, with a weak D call TRBD2 (6 bases). The CDR3 sequence is 14 residues long. The germline V gene has CDR1 MNHEY and CDR2 SVGAGI.